This is a list of T cell receptor beta chains from one sample in a study of T cells expressing NK-cell markers. TCRdb reprocessed the 5' RACE reads and reports one entry per CDR3 protein, with no DNA. This repertoire includes about 150,000 distinct CDR3 sequences. Sequenced material: blood T cells: a sorted CD56 or NKG2C T cell subset, CD4+ or CD8+ T cells, or bulk PBMC T cells (not recorded which). The receptors derive from a man aged 18 to 29 in good health. Each CDR3 is given with its conserved first and last residue.

J: TRBJ1-1
V: TRBV12-3/TRBV12-4
CDR3: CASTTTVNTEAFF

J: TRBJ1-3
V: TRBV9
CDR3: CASSVRGTDTIYF

J: TRBJ2-6
V: TRBV20-1
CDR3: CSAREKGSSGANVLTF

J: TRBJ2-7
V: TRBV12-3/TRBV12-4
CDR3: CASRQGLAGAPGGVEQYF

J: TRBJ1-5
V: TRBV5-1
CDR3: CASSLASGQPQHF

J: TRBJ2-1
V: TRBV30
CDR3: CAWSVPAGERDEQFF

J: TRBJ2-1
V: TRBV3-1
CDR3: CASSHVASGRADEQFF

J: TRBJ2-1
V: TRBV2
CDR3: CASRVTGGASYNEQFF

J: TRBJ2-7
V: TRBV27
CDR3: CASSLSWDSSYEQYF

J: TRBJ2-7
V: TRBV5-6
CDR3: CASSFDINGTGDNEQYF

J: TRBJ2-7
V: TRBV29-1
CDR3: CSVVGQGAQQYF

J: TRBJ1-1
V: TRBV14
CDR3: CASSQRTTANTEAFF

J: TRBJ2-7
V: TRBV28
CDR3: CASSHGAGGEYF